Listed below are T cell receptor beta chains from one sample, sequenced in a study of T cells in Graves' hyperthyroidism and ophthalmopathy. In TCRdb, the multiplex PCR reads were re-called with MiXCR into one record per CDR3 protein. The sample yields roughly 350,000 distinct CDR3 sequences, about 15% seen once. Source material: blood. These receptors originate from a woman aged 25 to 39 with Graves' ophthalmopathy. CDR3s include the opening cysteine and the closing phenylalanine or tryptophan.

v_call	j_call	cdr3_aa
TRBV10-1	TRBJ1-1	CASSPPDGGEAFF
TRBV28	TRBJ2-1	CASSWGGNEQFF
TRBV20-1	TRBJ2-2	CSASLAVSNTGELFF
TRBV2	TRBJ2-1	CASILERGLGNEQFF
TRBV14	TRBJ1-2	CASSQVVPGDYTF
TRBV29-1	TRBJ1-2	CSVEPDNYGYTF
TRBV6-5	TRBJ1-3	CASSYSIPGTGGNTIYF
TRBV30	TRBJ2-3	CAWRSVRHRLNTQYF
TRBV6-1	TRBJ1-3	CASSDLFAKNTIYF
TRBV28	TRBJ1-5	CATGTGNQPQHF
TRBV6-1	TRBJ2-4	CASSPGIAKNIQYF
TRBV28	TRBJ1-5	CASSELGRGSNQPQHF
TRBV14	TRBJ2-4	CASSQGDQGYGIQYF
TRBV5-1	TRBJ2-5	CASSILQGDGETQYF
TRBV7-7	TRBJ2-5	CASSLGGQIQETQYF
TRBV7-2	TRBJ2-1	CASSSEGGANEQFF
TRBV5-4	TRBJ2-2	CASSYPSTGELFF
TRBV5-8	TRBJ1-2	CALRSSNNYGYTF
TRBV6-1	TRBJ2-1	CASTSDWAGTGDGEQFF
TRBV7-3	TRBJ2-1	CASSTSGGSYNEQFF
TRBV11-2	TRBJ2-3	CASSLAVGGETDTQYF
TRBV28	TRBJ2-7	CASSLGPGNTYEQYF
TRBV11-3	TRBJ1-2	CASSLAAGRVVSYTF
TRBV13	TRBJ1-4	CASSLGSYNEKLFF
TRBV6-6	TRBJ1-1	CASSYVEDTEAFF
TRBV27	TRBJ2-2	CASSSGTGELFF
TRBV12-3/TRBV12-4	TRBJ1-3	CASSLVLADSSSGNTIYF
TRBV20-1	TRBJ2-7	CSARRQGDEQYF
TRBV5-6	TRBJ1-2	CASSIGSGGGYTF
TRBV4-1	TRBJ1-1	CASSQDLSHTEAFF
TRBV7-2	TRBJ2-3	CASSPDRGTQYF
TRBV11-3	TRBJ2-3	CASSPYGGTNTQYF
TRBV9	TRBJ1-3	CASSSPLNGGNTIYF
TRBV9	TRBJ2-5	CASSVWGSSETQYF
TRBV18	TRBJ2-4	CASSPEDKNIQYF
TRBV24-1	TRBJ2-2	CATSEPDSPGELFF
TRBV30	TRBJ1-6	CAWMQGNDSPLHF
TRBV27	TRBJ2-7	CASSFWTGYPYEQYF
TRBV18	TRBJ1-2	CASSQGWLRYGYTF
TRBV7-7	TRBJ2-3	CASSLGSVTDTQYF
TRBV7-2	TRBJ2-1	CASSLESGASYNEQFF
TRBV6-2/TRBV6-3	TRBJ1-5	CASVGQNNQPRHF
TRBV7-2	TRBJ2-7	CAPYEQYF
TRBV6-1	TRBJ1-4	CASSPQPPDNEKLFF
TRBV6-1	TRBJ1-5	CASSGVGTTDQPQHF
TRBV7-2	TRBJ1-5	CASSLHSNQPQHF
TRBV11-2	TRBJ1-2	CASSLDRGASYGYTF
TRBV7-8	TRBJ1-1	CASSLSGTGITEAFF
TRBV20-1	TRBJ2-7	CSARNRDSYEQYF
TRBV2	TRBJ2-4	CASSIQGLPKNIQYF
TRBV24-1	TRBJ2-7	CATSDDSYEQYF
TRBV20-1	TRBJ1-5	CSARDPWDRSPQPQHF
TRBV20-1	TRBJ1-5	CSAENGPGTGANQPQHF